Following are 17 T cell receptor beta chains from one sample sequenced in a study of shared clonotypes between healthy human individuals. The table came from immunoSEQ multiplex PCR; TCRdb's copy has only in-frame clones and leaves some out. The sample includes about 2.4 million clones, roughly 93% of them seen just once. The sequencing input was naive CD4+ T cells from PBMCs. The subset here: CD45RA+ positively selected. The source is a young man in good health. Some clones in this sample may be carry-over from other donors' samples.

The rearrangement joins TRBV14 to TRBJ1-2; perhaps TRBD1 as D (5 bases). The V gene lost 5 bases and the J gene lost 8 bases, with 15 bases spanning the gap. Per germline, CDR1 SGHDN and CDR2 FVKESK. CDR3 length equals 13 residues. The CDR3 bases are TGTGCCAGCAGCTCTTCGGACAAGAGGGGCTACACCTTC. Protein product: CASSSSDKRGYTF. Full variable domain (remainder filled in from reference TRBV14 and TRBJ1-2): EAGVTQFPSHSVIEKGQTVTLRCDPISGHDNLYWYRRVMGKEIKFLLHFVKESKQDESGMPNNRFLAERTGGTYSTLKVQPAELEDSGVYFCASSSSDKRGYTFGSGTRLTVV.

With respect to this clone: Within the sample, other DNA sequences also encode this same CDR3. This sequence joins TRBV10-3 and TRBJ2-7; D is possibly TRBD2 (5 bases). The CDR3 is made up of 12 amino acids. From germline, CDR1 is ENHRY and CDR2 SYGVKD. V was clipped by 0 bases and J by 7 bases, with 7 bases between them. CDR3 loop: CAISESSGEQYF. Here the CDR3 DNA reads TGTGCCATCAGTGAGTCGTCGGGGGAGCAGTACTTC.

The rearrangement links TRBV5-4 to TRBJ1-1; possible D gene TRBD1, 5 bases. The V end was cut by 5 bases, the J end by 4 bases, with 18 bases between. The CDR3 runs 15 residues. Germline V gene sequence: CDR1 SGHNT, CDR2 YYREEE (reference sequence). The CDR3 loop reads CASSNGGVVGTEAFF. The CDR3 DNA reads as TGTGCCAGCAGTAACGGGGGGGTGGTGGGCACTGAAGCTTTCTTT.

The count of this clone is one. Distinct nucleotide sequences in the sample also encode this CDR3. The gene calls are TRBV30 and TRBJ1-3; D unclear. CDR3 length: 13 amino acids. With 0 bases removed from V and 2 bases from J, the gap between germline ends came to 5 bases. In germline, CDR1 is GTSNPN, CDR2 SVGIG (reference sequence). CDR3 protein: CAWSVSAGNTIYF. CDR3 bases: TGTGCCTGGAGTGTGTCTGCTGGAAACACCATATATTTT.

The chain is built from TRBV5-6 and TRBJ2-7, with TRBD2 matching 7 bases. The germline V gene has CDR1 SGHDT and CDR2 YYEEEE. The CDR3 extends over 14 amino acids. V lost 4 bases to trimming and J lost 12 bases; unmatched junction nucleotides: 16. CDR3 amino acids: CASSLLGGTPALYF. The CDR3 DNA follows: TGTGCCAGCAGCCTCCTCGGGGGGACTCCAGCTTTGTACTTC.

This clone showed up just a few times. Other nucleotide sequences from this sample produce the same CDR3. The chain uses TRBV30 and TRBJ1-1, with 9 bases aligning to TRBD1. The V gene end was trimmed by 0 bases and the J gene end by 1 base; junction bases not matched to a gene: 0. From germline, CDR1 is GTSNPN and CDR2 SVGIG (reference sequence). This CDR3 comprises 14 residues. This CDR3 is CAWSVGQGNTEAFF. In DNA form, the CDR3 reads TGTGCCTGGAGTGTGGGACAGGGGAACACTGAAGCTTTCTTT.

This chain uses TRBV2 with TRBJ1-1; D not resolved. With 7 bases removed from V and 0 bases from J, the gap between germline ends came to 9 bases. Germline assignment: CDR1 SNHLY and CDR2 FYNNEI. This CDR3 spans 13 amino acids. DNA of the CDR3: TGTGCCAGCAACAACAGATTGAACACTGAAGCTTTCTTT. Its translation is CASNNRLNTEAFF. The full variable domain, in which reference TRBV2 and TRBJ1-1 provide the parts outside the CDR3, is EPEVTQTPSHQVTQMGQEVILRCVPISNHLYFYWYRQILGQKVEFLVSFYNNEISEKSEIFDDQFSVERPDGSNFTLKIRSTKLEDSAMYFCASNNRLNTEAFFGQGTRLTVV.

This chain links TRBV29-1 with TRBJ1-1; no clear D gene. The germline V gene encodes CDR1 SQVTM and CDR2 ANQGSEA. Between the trimmed V and J ends, which lost 1 base and 0 bases, there was a span of 9 bases. This CDR3 spans 14 amino acids. The CDR3, as DNA: TGCAGCGTTGAAGGCCCCTCCGTGAACACTGAAGCTTTCTTT. It yields the protein CSVEGPSVNTEAFF.

CDR3 amino acids: CATSRDRSGELFF. The CDR3 DNA is TGTGCCACCAGCAGAGATCGGTCCGGGGAGCTGTTTTTT. V gene TRBV15 combines with J gene TRBJ2-2; D uncertain. Germline V gene data show CDR1 as LNHNV and CDR2 as YYDKDF (reference sequence). The V end was cut by 0 bases, the J end by 6 bases, with 5 bases between. The CDR3 is made up of 13 amino acids.

As regards this clone: Other DNA sequences from this sample encode an identical CDR3 as well. This chain uses TRBV5-1 with TRBJ2-5; 9 bases fit TRBD2. The CDR3 is 15 amino acids. Germline CDR1 reads SGHRS; CDR2 reads YFSETQ. J lost 5 bases, V lost 0 bases, and 5 bases had no gene match. The CDR3 nucleotides read TGCGCCAGCAGCTTGGTGGCGGGAGGGCCGGAGACCCAGTACTTC. This codes for CASSLVAGGPETQYF.

The chain carries TRBV2 and TRBJ2-2, with a tentative D call TRBD2 (7 bases). In germline, CDR1 is SNHLY, CDR2 FYNNEI. With 8 bases removed from V and 1 base from J, the gap between germline ends came to 14 bases. CDR3 length: 15 amino acids. CDR3 DNA: TGTGCCAGCGGGGGGGCAGGGAGGAACACCGGGGAGCTGTTTTTT. It codes for CASGGAGRNTGELFF.

The chain uses TRBV2 and TRBJ1-1; D is possibly TRBD1 (6 bases). The CDR3 has 16 residues. V lost 8 bases and J 4 bases, leaving 23 bases between the germline ends. Germline V gene sequence: CDR1 SNHLY, CDR2 FYNNEI. The CDR3 loop is CASHPRDTGLGTEAFF. The CDR3 DNA reads as TGTGCCAGCCACCCTCGGGACACAGGACTTGGCACTGAAGCTTTCTTT.

The V call is TRBV15, the J call TRBJ1-4; 8 bases are a match to TRBD1. The V segment lost 2 bases and the J segment 10 bases; nucleotides outside the gene matches: 9. Germline V gene lookup returns CDR1 LNHNV and CDR2 YYDKDF (reference sequence). The CDR3 runs to 15 residues. The CDR3 DNA follows: TGTGCCACCAGCAGAAAAGGACAGGGATCGGGAAAACTGTTTTTT. Translating gives CATSRKGQGSGKLFF.

This clone was found once. The chain links TRBV2 to TRBJ2-3, with D possibly matching TRBD1 (6 bases). The CDR3 has 14 amino acids. CDR1 SNHLY and CDR2 FYNNEI come from the germline V gene. V dropped 6 bases and J dropped 0 bases, with 10 bases sitting between them. This chain's CDR3 is CASRRTASTDTQYF. CDR3 in DNA: TGTGCCAGCAGACGGACAGCTAGCACAGATACGCAGTATTTT.

This chain connects TRBV18 to TRBJ2-1; 10 bases map to TRBD2. The junction had 11 bases not matched to a gene; V was cut back by 6 bases and J by 3 bases. Germline CDR1 and CDR2: KGHSH and LQKENI. The CDR3 extends over 17 amino acids. In nucleotides, the CDR3 is TGTGCCAGCTCCGCCGTAACTCTAGCGGGAGACTACAATGAGCAGTTCTTC. The encoded protein is CASSAVTLAGDYNEQFF.

A remark on this clone: Additional DNA sequences in this sample encode the identical CDR3. The rearrangement joins TRBV9 to TRBJ2-1; 11 bases match TRBD2. CDR3 length: 15 amino acids. CDR1 and CDR2 from the germline V gene are SGDLS and YYNGEE. Trimming took 5 bases from V and 3 from J; bases not matched to a gene: 4. CDR3 sequence (DNA): TGTGCCAGCAGTACCACTAGCGGGAGCTACAATGAGCAGTTCTTC. This sequence encodes CASSTTSGSYNEQFF.

The chain couples TRBV18 to TRBJ2-6; no clear D gene. CDR1 and CDR2 (germline): KGHSH, LQKENI. The CDR3 sequence is 16 residues long. V was cut by 0 bases and J by 2 bases, with 8 bases left in between. The CDR3, as DNA: TGTGCCAGCTCACCACCGGTAACAGCTGGGGCCAACGTCCTGACTTTC. It specifies CASSPPVTAGANVLTF.